This TCR beta chain was sequenced in a study of tissue T cells after allogeneic stem cell transplantation. V lost 4 bases and J lost 2; bases outside the gene matches: 4. CDR1 is KGHPV, CDR2 FQNQEV, per germline (reference sequence). This CDR3 has 16 amino acids. Measured with immunoSEQ multiplex PCR; TCRdb has only the in-frame clones, and not every one. The data hold roughly 9,500 clones, with about 44% observed a single time. Turning to this clone: Its antigen is unknown. Gene labels here are mouse ones. The sequence runs out 1 residue before the end of the CDR3; the remainder is reconstructed from the germline J gene.

Points from the study as a whole: TCR repertoires tracked anatomic similarity, regardless of disease or transplant status.

Time point indicated: mouse harvest day 7 after allogeneic transplant. Mouse grafts combined 10^7 T-cell-depleted bone marrow cells with 10^6 splenic CD5+ T cells. The receptor was isolated from a female BALB/c mouse given C57BL/6 T cells with graft-versus-host disease after an allogeneic hematopoietic cell transplant. The chain uses TRBV26 and TRBJ2-5; 12 nucleotides match TRBD2. Sequenced sample: gut tissue. The CDR3: CASSPRDWGVQDTQYF. CDR3 DNA, as far as it was read: TGTGCCAGCAGTCCACGGGACTGGGGGGTCCAAGACACCCAGTAC.